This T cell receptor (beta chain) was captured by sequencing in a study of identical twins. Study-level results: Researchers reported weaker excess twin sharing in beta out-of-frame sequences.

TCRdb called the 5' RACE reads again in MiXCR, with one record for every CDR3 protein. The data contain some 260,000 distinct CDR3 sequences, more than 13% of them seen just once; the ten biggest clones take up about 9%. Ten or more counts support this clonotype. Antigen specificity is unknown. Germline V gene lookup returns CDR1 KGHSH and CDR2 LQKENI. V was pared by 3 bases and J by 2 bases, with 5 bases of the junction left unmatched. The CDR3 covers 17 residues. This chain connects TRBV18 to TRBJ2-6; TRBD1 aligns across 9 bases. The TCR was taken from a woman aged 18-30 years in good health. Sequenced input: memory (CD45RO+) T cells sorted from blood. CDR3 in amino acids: CASSPGQGLAGANVLTF. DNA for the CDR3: TGTGCCAGCTCACCGGGACAGGGTTTGGCTGGGGCCAACGTCCTGACTTTC.